The 19 T cell receptor beta chains below come from one sample, sequenced in a study of human thymus T cells. Thymic samples were excised during corrective heart operations. Assay used: immunoSEQ multiplex PCR; TCRdb lists only in-frame clones, some missing. The sample shows some 120,000 clones, around 94% of them seen only once. The material sequenced was thymus tissue. The receptors here all came from a boy younger than two with a congenital heart defect but otherwise immunologically healthy.

The chain recombines TRBV5-1 with TRBJ1-6; perhaps TRBD1 as D (5 bases). Germline CDR1 is SGHRS and CDR2 is YFSETQ. V was clipped by 4 bases and J by 8 bases, with 16 bases between them. This CDR3 spans 15 amino acids. The CDR3: CASSPHGDLDSPLHF. CDR3 bases: TGCGCCAGCAGCCCCCACGGGGACCTCGATTCACCCCTCCACTTT.

CDR3 protein: CASSHKDRSYGYTF. CDR3 DNA: TGTGCCAGCAGCCATAAAGACAGGTCCTATGGCTACACCTTC. J is TRBJ1-2 and V is TRBV11-1; possible D gene TRBD1, 6 bases. The CDR3 runs 14 residues. V was shortened by 5 bases and J by 4 bases, with 14 bases between the two germline ends. From germline, CDR1 is SGHAT and CDR2 FQDESV (reference sequence).

This sequence joins TRBV28 and TRBJ1-2; 8 bases match TRBD1. The length of the CDR3 is 14 residues. The germline V gene encodes CDR1 MDHEN and CDR2 SYDVKM. V trimming: 5 bases; J trimming: 4 bases; junction bases outside the gene matches: 6. CDR3 DNA sequence: TGTGCCAGCAGTCCGACAGGGGTTGGCTATGGCTACACCTTC. This codes for CASSPTGVGYGYTF.

The V call is TRBV4-3, the J call TRBJ2-2; D gene uncertain. CDR3 size: 14 residues. Germline V gene data show CDR1 as LGHNA and CDR2 as YSLEER. The V end lost 0 bases, the J end lost 4 bases, and 6 bases lay between the germline ends. For the CDR3, the DNA is TGCGCCAGCAGCCAAGATCTAACCACCGGGGAGCTGTTTTTT. The encoded protein is CASSQDLTTGELFF.

The V gene is TRBV4-3, the J gene TRBJ2-2; 9 bases align to TRBD1. This CDR3 spans 19 amino acids. Germline loops: CDR1 LGHNA, CDR2 YSLEER. The trim removed 4 bases at V and 2 bases at J, leaving 14 bases unmatched. CDR3 nucleotides: TGCGCCAGCAGCCGAGAGGACAGGGGACCCACGTCTAACACCGGGGAGCTGTTTTTT. Its protein product is CASSREDRGPTSNTGELFF.

This chain joins TRBV6-1 and TRBJ1-3; TRBD1 might be the D (6 bases). This CDR3 is 14 amino acids long. V was pared by 7 bases and J by 3 bases, with 13 bases between. Looked up from germline, CDR1 is MNHNS and CDR2 is SASEGT. CDR3 bases: TGTGCCAGCACCTCGGGGGGCGGTGGAAACACCATATATTTT. Translated, it gives CASTSGGGGNTIYF.

The chain couples TRBV12-5 to TRBJ2-6, with D perhaps TRBD1 (5 bases). The V end lost 5 bases, the J end lost 0 bases, and 23 bases lay between the germline ends. CDR1 and CDR2 from the germline V gene are LGHNT and FRNRAP. This CDR3 spans 20 amino acids. The CDR3 protein is CASGSPAQEQESSGANVLTF. The CDR3 bases are TGTGCTAGTGGTAGCCCAGCGCAGGAACAGGAGAGCTCTGGGGCCAACGTCCTGACTTTC.

V gene TRBV6-5 combines with J gene TRBJ1-6; 8 bases match TRBD1. The germline V gene encodes CDR1 MNHEY and CDR2 SVGAGI. The J segment lost 7 bases and the V segment lost 6 bases, leaving 8 bases of the junction unmatched. The CDR3 runs 15 residues. The CDR3 region is CASSSSDRENSPLHF. CDR3 in DNA: TGTGCCAGCAGCTCCTCGGACAGGGAAAATTCACCCCTCCACTTT.

The chain uses TRBV5-1 and TRBJ1-5, with D perhaps matching TRBD1 (6 bases). The germline gives CDR1 SGHRS, CDR2 YFSETQ. The CDR3 runs 15 residues. V dropped 0 bases and J dropped 5 bases, with 12 bases sitting between them. The CDR3 DNA reads TGCGCCAGCAGCTTGGGGGGGGACACCTATCAGCCCCAGCATTTT. Translated: CASSLGGDTYQPQHF.

CDR3 coding DNA: TGTGCCAGCAGCCGAGACAGGGGGGACATATCTTTCTTT. Its protein is CASSRDRGDISFF. The chain is built from TRBV6-1 and TRBJ1-1; the match to TRBD1 covers 9 bases. V trimming: 6 bases; J trimming: 12 bases; junction bases outside the gene matches: 11. Germline values: CDR1 MNHNS, CDR2 SASEGT. The CDR3 extends over 13 amino acids.

The chain employs TRBV7-2 and TRBJ2-7; unclear D gene. Trimming left V 5 bases short and J 6 bases short, with 14 bases between. Germline CDR1 SGHTA, CDR2 FQGNSA. CDR3 length: 13 amino acids. The CDR3 is CASSPKPSPEQYF. In nucleotides, the CDR3 is TGTGCCAGCAGCCCTAAGCCCTCTCCCGAGCAGTACTTC.

The V and J genes are TRBV19 and TRBJ1-2; the match to TRBD1 covers 8 bases. Germline values: CDR1 LNHDA, CDR2 SQIVND (reference sequence). The CDR3 has 15 amino acids. Unmatched junction bases numbered 10, after V lost 5 bases and J lost 5 bases. The chain's CDR3 is CASSPATGVGYGYTF. CDR3 in DNA: TGTGCCAGTAGTCCAGCGACAGGGGTAGGTTATGGCTACACCTTC.

The genes are TRBV15 and TRBJ1-2, with D possibly being TRBD1 (5 bases). Trimming took 5 bases from V and 7 from J, leaving 17 bases between them. The CDR3 is 14 residues long. The V gene's germline CDR1 is LNHNV and CDR2 YYDKDF (reference sequence). Here the CDR3 DNA reads TGTGCCACCAGCCCAGGCACAGCCAGGGTTGGCTACACCTTC. Translation gives CATSPGTARVGYTF.

The chain combines TRBV29-1 with TRBJ2-5; the match to TRBD1 covers 9 bases. Trimming at V came to 7 bases and at J to 0 bases, leaving 15 bases not matched to a gene. Germline lookup yields CDR1 SQVTM and CDR2 ANQGSEA. The CDR3 has 17 residues. The CDR3 loop is CSATLGGGQGNQETQYF. DNA for the CDR3: TGCAGCGCCACATTGGGGGGAGGACAGGGGAACCAAGAGACCCAGTACTTC.

The chain employs TRBV7-6 and TRBJ2-5; D possibly uses TRBD1 or TRBD2 (5 bases each). Germline lookup yields CDR1 SGHVS and CDR2 FNYEAQ. Between the trimmed V and J ends, which lost 3 bases and 5 bases, there was a span of 16 bases. The CDR3 spans 15 residues. The CDR3 DNA reads TGTGCCAGCAGCTTCGGGGTTCTTGGGGCTGAGACCCAGTACTTC. This encodes CASSFGVLGAETQYF.

The chain carries TRBV5-4 and TRBJ1-2, with TRBD1 as a possible D gene (6 bases). This CDR3 is built from 13 residues. The germline V gene has CDR1 SGHNT and CDR2 YYREEE (reference sequence). V was clipped by 4 bases and J by 3 bases, with 10 bases between them. CDR3 coding DNA: TGTGCCAGCAGCGCTGGGACACACTATGGCTACACCTTC. Translation gives CASSAGTHYGYTF.

This clone occurred once. The chain recombines TRBV27 with TRBJ2-1; no reliable D call. Per germline, CDR1 MNHEY and CDR2 SMNVEV (reference sequence). Trimming removed 6 bases from V and 5 bases from J, with 8 bases in between. This CDR3 region has 12 residues. CDR3 sequence reads: CASSLINNEQFF. CDR3 in DNA: TGTGCCAGCAGCCTAATCAACAATGAGCAGTTCTTC.

This clone occurred once. The chain joins TRBV27 to TRBJ1-2, with a tentative D call TRBD1 (5 bases). V lost 11 bases and J lost 4, with 17 bases in between. This CDR3 has 13 residues. Germline V lookup: CDR1 MNHEY, CDR2 SMNVEV (reference sequence). The CDR3 loop reads CAAGGTQSYGYTF. The CDR3 nucleotides read TGTGCCGCCGGGGGAACCCAAAGCTATGGCTACACCTTC.

This clone was seen a single time. This chain connects TRBV7-2 to TRBJ2-2; TRBD2 matches 8 bases. Germline lookup yields CDR1 SGHTA and CDR2 FQGNSA. J lost 6 bases, V lost 6 bases, and 9 bases had no gene match. This CDR3 comprises 15 residues. The CDR3 loop reads CASRPSGGDPGELFF. CDR3 in DNA: TGTGCCAGCAGACCGTCGGGGGGGGATCCCGGGGAGCTGTTTTTT. Full variable domain (rest looked up from reference TRBV7-2 and TRBJ2-2): GAGVSQSPSNKVTEKGKDVELRCDPISGHTALYWYRQSLGQGLEFLIYFQGNSAPDKSGLPSDRFSAERTGGSVSTLTIQRTQQEDSAVYLCASRPSGGDPGELFFGEGSRLTVL.